This TCR beta chain derives from a study of cytotoxic CD8 clonotypes in ibrutinib-treated CLL (dated by TCRdb to the early 2020s). For the wider study: In this cohort, about 16 patients were treatment-naive and ten to eleven were relapsed/refractory, while fewer than 18 had unmutated IGHV. Patients were still on ibrutinib when every remission and progressive disease sample was collected. Cryopreserved peripheral blood mononuclear cells were collected at three points: before therapy, at response, and at either sustained remission or disease progression. An average of about 250,000 productive templates and 94,082 productive rearrangements was obtained per sample. Partial responses were observed in about 24 patients and complete responses in 2; after a median follow-up of around 68 months, remission was maintained in 15 or so patients and progression was observed in some twelve. Of the approximately 90 people in the trial, approximately 26 had longitudinal samples available. The response samples were drawn at a median of around eleven months into treatment, with a range of roughly 6 to 40 months. Beyond this particular receptor, the publication reports: Clonality increased at ibrutinib response, stayed stable in sustained remission, and fell back toward baseline at progression. Sampling times were not matched between sustained-remission and progressing patients, and lymph node repertoires were not studied. Public clonotypes were rare and either contracted or stayed stable during treatment, and the rise in clonality at ibrutinib response reflected the expansion of private clonotypes. At baseline, clonality was higher than in age-matched healthy donors and showed a strong correlation with circulating CD8+ T-cell counts.

Each clonotype received, on average, 10x coverage in deep resolution sequencing performed on a MiSeq, where the target depth lay between 1 in 1 million and 1 in 200,000 T cells. TCR beta libraries were generated with the immunoSEQ hsTCRB Kit. In the source study's methods: Data were analyzed with ImmunoSEQ Data Assistant and ImmunoSEQ Analyzer, with V, D and J genes assigned per IMGT definitions. Clonality, which ranges from 0 to 1, was calculated by subtracting the normalized Shannon entropy of productive rearrangement frequencies from one. Only overrepresented clonotypes making up at least 0.05% of the repertoire of each patient were included in the public clonotype analysis. About a dozen repertoires from age-matched healthy donors, obtained from immuneACCESS, served as clonality controls. As stored in TCRdb, this immuneACCESS dataset retains in-frame rearrangements with V and J assigned. A fraction of the clones does not appear; measured against another copy, unresolved V genes explain less than half of the discrepancy, and the remainder lacks a known reason. That table is the source of V, J and clone size, and D and trimming were worked out from the DNA. This sample is represented by 110,000 to 150,000 clones; roughly three quarters of them were singletons. Just over 5% of the sample belongs to the ten largest clones.

Note on this clone: Its binding antigen is unknown. No qualities accompany the bases; no much larger clone lies one base away.

Germline trimming: 5 bases from V, 0 bases from J; junction bases outside gene matches: 4. The CDR3 contains 15 residues, cysteine and phenylalanine counted. The retained sequence is limited to the CDR3, 45 bases, with the frame set at the first base. CDR1 LNHDA and CDR2 SQIVND are derived from the germline V gene (reference sequence). The label giving this sample's time point can be read as: approximately 2 years on ibrutinib. For TCR beta library preparation, approximately 2 micrograms of genomic DNA were extracted from the cryopreserved PBMCs. Longitudinal blood samples from CLL patients on ibrutinib monotherapy were analyzed using high-throughput TCR beta sequencing. Patients were enrolled in a phase 2 open-label single-center ibrutinib monotherapy trial.

The material sequenced was PBMCs, taken after 24 months of ibrutinib treatment. This chain joins TRBV19 to TRBJ2-7; 10 central nucleotides agree with TRBD1. The origin of this receptor is a human donor with chronic lymphocytic leukemia. The DNA sequence is as follows: TGTGCCAGTAGTGTGGACAGGGGGAGCTCCTACGAGCAGTACTTC. Its coded protein is CASSVDRGSSYEQYF.